This T cell receptor (beta chain) is from a study of blood T cell repertoires in COVID-19. Overall study context: Samples of COVID-19 (acute and convalescent) were obtained from the United States, Italy and Spain. T cells, B-cell-depleted T cells, or PBMCs provided the cDNA or gDNA that served as material.

The data were produced by immunoSEQ multiplex PCR, yet TCRdb's version contains in-frame clones alone and is incomplete. The sample carries under 350,000 clones, 86% recorded once. Per germline, CDR1 SGHTA and CDR2 FQGNSA. J gave up 6 bases and V 0 bases, and 8 bases lay outside the gene matches. This CDR3 has 17 residues. Recovered Cohort 3 donors showed two negative PCRs, clearance, or symptom resolution. The material sequenced was PBMCs or T cells enriched from blood (not recorded which). V gene TRBV7-2 combines with J gene TRBJ2-7; 13 bases align to TRBD2. The TCR sequence derives from a man aged 30 to 45 who had recovered from COVID-19. The CDR3, as DNA: TGTGCCAGCAGCTTAGCGTCGACTAGCGGGAGGTTAGGCGAGCAGTACTTC. Translation gives CASSLASTSGRLGEQYF. The whole variable domain, remainder taken from reference TRBV7-2 and TRBJ2-7, is GAGVSQSPSNKVTEKGKDVELRCDPISGHTALYWYRQSLGQGLEFLIYFQGNSAPDKSGLPSDRFSAERTGGSVSTLTIQRTQQEDSAVYLCASSLASTSGRLGEQYFGPGTRLTVT.